This T cell receptor beta chain was sequenced during a study of Graves' ophthalmopathy and Graves' hyperthyroidism. Study results and caveats: Researchers report that a 13-signature model separated ophthalmopathy from stable hyperthyroidism, posting 87.88% sensitivity and 81.08% specificity. The majority of expanded thyroid clonotypes above 0.001 frequency also occurred in blood.

People with hyperthyroidism were aged 18 to 65 and newly diagnosed, under 2 months' duration. This clonotype was detected a few times. What it recognizes is unknown. Germline CDR1 and CDR2: LNHDA and SQIVND (reference sequence). The CDR3 covers 14 residues. Trimming stripped 3 bases from V and 3 bases from J, with 12 bases between. RNA transcripts were the template, and TCR beta CDR3 regions were amplified from them. Following a first-round RT-PCR that used HTBI primers, a second-round multiplex PCR was carried out. MiXCR was run by TCRdb on the multiplex PCR reads, yielding one entry per CDR3 protein. The data show about 370,000 distinct CDR3 sequences, 17% seen once.

This TCR was sampled from an adult woman with stable Graves' hyperthyroidism. The specimen sequenced was peripheral blood. The rearrangement joins TRBV19 to TRBJ2-7, with D possibly TRBD2 on 5 matching bases. The CDR3, as DNA: TGTGCCAGTAGTATTTTTGGCAGCGGCTACGAGCAGTACTTC. Protein sequence: CASSIFGSGYEQYF.